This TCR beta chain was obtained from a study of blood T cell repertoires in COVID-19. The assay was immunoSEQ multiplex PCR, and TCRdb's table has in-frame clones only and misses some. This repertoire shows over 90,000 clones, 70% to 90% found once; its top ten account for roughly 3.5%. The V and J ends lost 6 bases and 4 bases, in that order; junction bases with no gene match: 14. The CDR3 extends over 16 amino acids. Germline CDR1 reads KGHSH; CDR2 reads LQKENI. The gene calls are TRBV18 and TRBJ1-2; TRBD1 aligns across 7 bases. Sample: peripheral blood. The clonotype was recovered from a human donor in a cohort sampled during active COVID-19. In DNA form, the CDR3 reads TGTGCCAGCTCGCGAAAAGGGACAGCGCCTACCTATGGCTACACCTTC. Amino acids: CASSRKGTAPTYGYTF.